The rows below give T cell receptor beta chains drawn from one sample of a study of T cells after somatic rescue of genetic block. Clones were sequenced by immunoSEQ multiplex PCR, and TCRdb holds only the in-frame ones, with some missing. Of more than 65,000 clones in the sample, roughly 93% were seen once. Sequencing was carried out using peripheral blood mononuclear cells (PBMCs). The receptors come from a man aged 25-45 years. The CDR3 runs from the conserved cysteine through the conserved F or W. D genes are given only for firm matches. Some rows have no size entry. The others give once, few or many, or a class for an expanded clone.

clone_size,v_call,j_call,d_call,cdr3_nt,cdr3_aa
.,TRBV18,TRBJ1-4,TRBD1,TGTGCCAGCTCACGACAGGGCCGTGGTACTAATGAAAAACTGTTTTTT,CASSRQGRGTNEKLFF
.,TRBV19,TRBJ2-1,TRBD1,TGTGCCAGTAGTGGGACAGGGGGAAATGAGCAGTTCTTC,CASSGTGGNEQFF
.,TRBV19,TRBJ2-1,TRBD1,TGTGCCAGTAGTCCCCGACAGGGGGCGAAATCGTACAATGAGCAGTTCTTC,CASSPRQGAKSYNEQFF
.,TRBV15,TRBJ2-5,TRBD2,TGTGCCACCAGCAGAGATAGCGGGGGGCTTCAAGAGACCCAGTACTTC,CATSRDSGGLQETQYF
.,TRBV28,TRBJ2-1,.,TGTGCCAGCACGGACAGCCGCTACAATGAGCAGTTCTTC,CASTDSRYNEQFF
few,TRBV6-6,TRBJ1-6,.,TGTGCCAGCAGTACCAGGGACTCACCCCTCCACTTT,CASSTRDSPLHF
.,TRBV5-6,TRBJ2-7,TRBD1,TGTGCCAGCAGCGTAGGACAGGTTTCCTACGAGCAGTACTTC,CASSVGQVSYEQYF
.,TRBV27,TRBJ2-7,.,TGTGCCAGCAGCGCCACAGGTCTCCCTCCAAGTAGCTCCTACGAGCAGTACTTC,CASSATGLPPSSSYEQYF
few,TRBV5-4,TRBJ1-1,.,TGTGCCAGCAGCTTAGGACTGGGCACTGAAGCTTTCTTT,CASSLGLGTEAFF
.,TRBV4-1,TRBJ1-3,.,TGCGCCAGCAGCCCCGAGGGGGTTGGAAACACCATATATTTT,CASSPEGVGNTIYF
few,TRBV5-1,TRBJ2-2,TRBD2,TGCGCCAGCAGCCCGGGACTAAACACCGGGGAGCTGTTTTTT,CASSPGLNTGELFF
once,TRBV6-5,TRBJ2-7,TRBD1,TGTGCCAGCAGTAGACAGGGGACAGGGGGCGGGGAGCAGTACTTC,CASSRQGTGGGEQYF
.,TRBV29-1,TRBJ2-3,.,TGCAGCGTTGCAGGCGGGTCACAGGGCACAGATACGCAGTATTTT,CSVAGGSQGTDTQYF